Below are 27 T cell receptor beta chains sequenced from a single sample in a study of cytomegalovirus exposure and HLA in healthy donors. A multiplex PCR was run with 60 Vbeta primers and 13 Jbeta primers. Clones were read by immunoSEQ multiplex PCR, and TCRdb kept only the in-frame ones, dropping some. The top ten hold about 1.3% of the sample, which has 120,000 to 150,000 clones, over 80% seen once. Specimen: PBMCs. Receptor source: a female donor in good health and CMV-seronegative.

The CDR3 coding sequence is TGTGCCAGCAGCTTTAGTCAACGCAGGGTCGAGACCCAGTACTTC. This gives the protein CASSFSQRRVETQYF. The rearrangement joins TRBV7-2 to TRBJ2-5, with TRBD1 as a possible D gene (5 bases). Trimming removed 3 bases at V and 5 bases at J, with 16 bases between. Germline V lookup: CDR1 SGHTA, CDR2 FQGNSA. The CDR3 runs to 15 residues. Full variable domain (remainder filled in from reference TRBV7-2 and TRBJ2-5): GAGVSQSPSNKVTEKGKDVELRCDPISGHTALYWYRQSLGQGLEFLIYFQGNSAPDKSGLPSDRFSAERTGGSVSTLTIQRTQQEDSAVYLCASSFSQRRVETQYFGPGTRLLVL.

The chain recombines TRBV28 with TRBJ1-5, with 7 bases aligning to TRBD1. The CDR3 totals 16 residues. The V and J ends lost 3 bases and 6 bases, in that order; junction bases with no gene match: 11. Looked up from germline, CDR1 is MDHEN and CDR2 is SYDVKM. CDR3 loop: CASSFGGTVLVQPQHF. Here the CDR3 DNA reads TGTGCCAGCAGTTTTGGGGGGACAGTGTTAGTTCAGCCCCAGCATTTT.

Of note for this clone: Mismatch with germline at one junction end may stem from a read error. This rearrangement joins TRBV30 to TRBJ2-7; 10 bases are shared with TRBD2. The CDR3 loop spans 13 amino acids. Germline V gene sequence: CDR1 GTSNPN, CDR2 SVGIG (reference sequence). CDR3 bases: TGTGCCCGGAGGACTAGCGGAGCCTACGAGCAGTACTTC. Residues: CARRTSGAYEQYF.

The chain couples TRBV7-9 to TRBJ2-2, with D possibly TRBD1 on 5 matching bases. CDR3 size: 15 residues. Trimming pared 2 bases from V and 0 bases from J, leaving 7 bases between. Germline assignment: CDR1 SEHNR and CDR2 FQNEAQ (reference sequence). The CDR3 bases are TGTGCCAGCAGCTTACAGGGTCCGAACACCGGGGAGCTGTTTTTT. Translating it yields CASSLQGPNTGELFF.

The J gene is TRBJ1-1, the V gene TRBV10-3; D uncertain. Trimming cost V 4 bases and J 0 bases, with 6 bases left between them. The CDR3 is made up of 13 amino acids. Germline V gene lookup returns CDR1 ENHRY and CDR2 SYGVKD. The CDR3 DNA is TGTGCCATCAGTGGTGACATGAACACTGAAGCTTTCTTT. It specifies CAISGDMNTEAFF.

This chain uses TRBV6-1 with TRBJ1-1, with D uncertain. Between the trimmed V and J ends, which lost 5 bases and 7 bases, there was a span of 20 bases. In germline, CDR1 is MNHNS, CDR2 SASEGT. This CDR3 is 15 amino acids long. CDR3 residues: CASSKTWTSGSEAFF. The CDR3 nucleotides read TGTGCCAGCAGTAAAACCTGGACTTCGGGGAGTGAAGCTTTCTTT.

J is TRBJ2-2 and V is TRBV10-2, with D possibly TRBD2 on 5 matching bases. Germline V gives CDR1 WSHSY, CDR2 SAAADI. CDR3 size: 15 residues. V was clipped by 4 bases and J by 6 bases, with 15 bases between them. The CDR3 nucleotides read TGCGCCAGCAGTGCCTCCGGGGTTAAATCCGGGGAGCTGTTTTTT. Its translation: CASSASGVKSGELFF.

The CDR3 spells CASSQGGSYNEQFF. The CDR3 region has the DNA TGTGCCAGCAGCCAAGGCGGGAGTTACAATGAGCAGTTCTTC. V gene TRBV27 combines with J gene TRBJ2-1; 7 nucleotides line up with TRBD2. This CDR3 is built from 14 residues. With 6 bases clipped from V and 4 bases from J, the junction kept 6 bases outside the gene matches. The germline V gene has CDR1 MNHEY and CDR2 SMNVEV (reference sequence).

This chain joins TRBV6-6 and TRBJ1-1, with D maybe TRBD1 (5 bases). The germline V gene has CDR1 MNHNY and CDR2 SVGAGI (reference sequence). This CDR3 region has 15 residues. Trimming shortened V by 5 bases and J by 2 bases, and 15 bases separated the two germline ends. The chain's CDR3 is CASSKDGRGNTEAFF. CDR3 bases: TGTGCCAGCAGTAAAGATGGTAGGGGTAACACTGAAGCTTTCTTT.

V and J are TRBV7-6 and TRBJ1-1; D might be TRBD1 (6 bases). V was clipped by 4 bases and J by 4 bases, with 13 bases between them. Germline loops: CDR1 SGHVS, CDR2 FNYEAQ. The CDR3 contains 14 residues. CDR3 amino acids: CASSSDTGTTEAFF. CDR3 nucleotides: TGTGCCAGCAGCTCCGATACAGGGACCACTGAAGCTTTCTTT.

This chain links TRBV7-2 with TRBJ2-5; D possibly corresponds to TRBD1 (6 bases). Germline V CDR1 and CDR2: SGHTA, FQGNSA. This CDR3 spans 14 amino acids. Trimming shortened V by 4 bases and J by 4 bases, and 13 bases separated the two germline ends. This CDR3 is CASSSPTGLETQYF. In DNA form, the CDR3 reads TGTGCCAGCAGCTCACCAACAGGGTTAGAGACCCAGTACTTC.

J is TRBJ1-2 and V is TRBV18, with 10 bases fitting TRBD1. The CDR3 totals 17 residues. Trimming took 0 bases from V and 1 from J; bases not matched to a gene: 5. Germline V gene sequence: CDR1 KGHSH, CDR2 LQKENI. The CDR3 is CASSPPTGGYFNYGYTF. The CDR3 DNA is TGTGCCAGCTCACCACCGACAGGGGGCTACTTTAACTATGGCTACACCTTC.

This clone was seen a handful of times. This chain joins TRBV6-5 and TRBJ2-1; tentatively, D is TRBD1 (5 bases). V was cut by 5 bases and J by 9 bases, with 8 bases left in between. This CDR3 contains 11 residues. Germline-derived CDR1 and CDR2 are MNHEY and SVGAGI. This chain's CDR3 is CASSQGSEQFF. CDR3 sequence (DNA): TGTGCCAGCAGTCAGGGTTCTGAGCAGTTCTTC.

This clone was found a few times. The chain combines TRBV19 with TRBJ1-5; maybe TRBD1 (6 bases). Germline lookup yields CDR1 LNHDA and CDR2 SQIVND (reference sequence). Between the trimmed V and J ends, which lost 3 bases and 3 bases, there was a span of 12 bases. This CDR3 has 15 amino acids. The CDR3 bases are TGTGCCAGTAGTATCTCAGGGGCCTACAATCAGCCCCAGCATTTT. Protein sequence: CASSISGAYNQPQHF.

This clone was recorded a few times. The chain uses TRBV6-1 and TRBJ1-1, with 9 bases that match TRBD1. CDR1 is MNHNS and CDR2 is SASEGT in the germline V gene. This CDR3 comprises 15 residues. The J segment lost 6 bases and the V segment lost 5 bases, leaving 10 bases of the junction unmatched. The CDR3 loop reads CASSSRDRENPEAFF. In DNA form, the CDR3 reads TGTGCCAGCAGTTCCCGGGACAGGGAAAATCCTGAAGCTTTCTTT.

The CDR3 DNA is TGTGCCTGGAGGGGCCTGAACTATGGCTACACCTTC. Translated: CAWRGLNYGYTF. The chain carries TRBV30 and TRBJ1-2, with unresolved D. The germline V gene has CDR1 GTSNPN and CDR2 SVGIG (reference sequence). The V gene lost 3 bases and the J gene lost 2 bases, with 7 bases spanning the gap. This CDR3 comprises 12 residues. The variable domain in full, with the rest retrieved from reference TRBV30 and TRBJ1-2, is SQTIHQWPATLVQPVGSPLSLECTVEGTSNPNLYWYRQAAGRGLQLLFYSVGIGQISSEVPQNLSASRPQDRQFILSSKKLLLSDSGFYLCAWRGLNYGYTFGSGTRLTVV.

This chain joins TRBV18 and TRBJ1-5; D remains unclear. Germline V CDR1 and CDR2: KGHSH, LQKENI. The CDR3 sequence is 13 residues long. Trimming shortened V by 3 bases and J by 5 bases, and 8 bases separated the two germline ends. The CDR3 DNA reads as TGTGCCAGCTCACCCGGGTGGGATCAGCCCCAGCATTTT. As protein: CASSPGWDQPQHF.

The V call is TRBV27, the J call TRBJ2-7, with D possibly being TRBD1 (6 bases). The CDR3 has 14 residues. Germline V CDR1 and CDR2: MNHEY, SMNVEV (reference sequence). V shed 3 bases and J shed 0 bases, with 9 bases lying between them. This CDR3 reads CASSFGTPSYEQYF. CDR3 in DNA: TGTGCCAGCAGTTTCGGGACACCCTCCTACGAGCAGTACTTC.

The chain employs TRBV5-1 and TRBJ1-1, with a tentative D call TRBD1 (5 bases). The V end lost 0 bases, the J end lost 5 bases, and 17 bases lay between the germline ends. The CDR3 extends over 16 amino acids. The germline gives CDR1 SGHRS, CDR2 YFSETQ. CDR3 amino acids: CASSLEGHGRYTEAFF. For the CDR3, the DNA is TGCGCCAGCAGCTTGGAAGGACACGGGCGATATACTGAAGCTTTCTTT.

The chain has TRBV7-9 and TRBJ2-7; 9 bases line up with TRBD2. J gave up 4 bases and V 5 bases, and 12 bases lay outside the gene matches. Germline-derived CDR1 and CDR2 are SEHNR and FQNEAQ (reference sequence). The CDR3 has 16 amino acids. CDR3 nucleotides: TGTGCCAGCAGCGACGGGGGCGGGAGGGCCAAGTACGAGCAGTACTTC. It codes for CASSDGGGRAKYEQYF.

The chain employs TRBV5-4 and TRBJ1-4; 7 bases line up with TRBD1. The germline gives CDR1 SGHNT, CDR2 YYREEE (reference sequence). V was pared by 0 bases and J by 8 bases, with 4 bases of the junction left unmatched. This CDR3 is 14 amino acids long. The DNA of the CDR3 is TGTGCCAGCAGCTTGGGGGACAGCCCGGAAAAACTGTTTTTT. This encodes CASSLGDSPEKLFF. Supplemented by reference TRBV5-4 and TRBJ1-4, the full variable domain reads ETGVTQSPTHLIKTRGQQVTLRCSSQSGHNTVSWYQQALGQGPQFIFQYYREEENGRGNFPPRFSGLQFPNYSSELNVNALELDDSALYLCASSLGDSPEKLFFGSGTQLSVL.

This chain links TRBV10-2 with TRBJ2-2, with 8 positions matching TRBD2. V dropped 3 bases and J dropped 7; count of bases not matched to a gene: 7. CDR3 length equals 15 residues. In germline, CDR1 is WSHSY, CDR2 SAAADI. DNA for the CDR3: TGCGCCAGCAGTGATAGCGGGATGTCTAACGGGGAGCTGTTTTTT. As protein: CASSDSGMSNGELFF.

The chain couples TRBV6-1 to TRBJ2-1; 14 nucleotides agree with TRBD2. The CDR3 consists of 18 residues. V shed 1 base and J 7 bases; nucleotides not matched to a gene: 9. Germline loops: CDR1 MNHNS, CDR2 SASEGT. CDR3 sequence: CASSEVSGTSGSGNEQFF. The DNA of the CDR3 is TGTGCCAGCAGTGAAGTTTCCGGGACTAGCGGGAGTGGAAATGAGCAGTTCTTC.

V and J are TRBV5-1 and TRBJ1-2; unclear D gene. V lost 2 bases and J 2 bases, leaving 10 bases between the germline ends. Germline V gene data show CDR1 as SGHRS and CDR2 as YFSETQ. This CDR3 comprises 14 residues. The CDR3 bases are TGCGCCAGCAGCTTACTTCCCAACAACTATGGCTACACCTTC. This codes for CASSLLPNNYGYTF.

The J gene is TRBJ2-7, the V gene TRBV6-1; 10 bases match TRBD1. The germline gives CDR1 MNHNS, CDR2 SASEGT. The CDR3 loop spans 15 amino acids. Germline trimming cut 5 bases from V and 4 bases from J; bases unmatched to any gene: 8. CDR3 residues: CASSTKTGGLYEQYF. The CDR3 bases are TGTGCCAGCAGTACCAAGACAGGGGGCCTTTACGAGCAGTACTTC.

CDR3 sequence: CASSPRGAHWDYGYTF. CDR3 nucleotides: TGTGCCAGCAGCCCCAGGGGGGCGCATTGGGACTATGGCTACACCTTC. This chain uses TRBV7-9 with TRBJ1-2; the match to TRBD1 covers 7 bases. This CDR3 has 16 residues. The germline gives CDR1 SEHNR, CDR2 FQNEAQ (reference sequence). Trimming at V came to 5 bases and at J to 3 bases, leaving 12 bases not matched to a gene. The variable domain in full, completed from reference TRBV7-9 and TRBJ1-2, reads DTGVSQNPRHKITKRGQNVTFRCDPISEHNRLYWYRQTLGQGPEFLTYFQNEAQLEKSRLLSDRFSAERPKGSFSTLEIQRTEQGDSAMYLCASSPRGAHWDYGYTFGSGTRLTVV.

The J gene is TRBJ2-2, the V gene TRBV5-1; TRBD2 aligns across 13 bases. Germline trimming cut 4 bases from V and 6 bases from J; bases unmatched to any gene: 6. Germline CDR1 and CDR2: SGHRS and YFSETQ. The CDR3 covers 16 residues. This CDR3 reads CASSAGLAGAAGELFF. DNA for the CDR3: TGCGCCAGCAGCGCCGGACTAGCGGGAGCGGCCGGGGAGCTGTTTTTT.